The rows below give T cell receptor beta chains drawn from one sample of a study of T cell responses to AZD1222 COVID-19 vaccine. TCRdb's copy holds only in-frame clones and misses some; the assay was immunoSEQ multiplex PCR. This sample has about 130,000 clones, with almost 85% found just once. The sequences come from peripheral blood, collected 28 days after the second dose of the MenACWY control vaccine. These receptors were taken from an adult who received the MenACWY meningococcal vaccine as a control. CDR3s include the opening cysteine and the closing phenylalanine or tryptophan. D genes are given only for firm matches.

d_gene	v_gene	j_gene	CDR3nt	CDR3aa
.	TRBV20-1	TRBJ2-7	TGCAGTGCGCCCCGGGTTAATGAGCAGTACTTC	CSAPRVNEQYF
.	TRBV12-1	TRBJ1-6	TGTGCCAGCAGTCACCGGGACAGCAATTCACCCCTCCACTTT	CASSHRDSNSPLHF
.	TRBV30	TRBJ1-4	TGTGCCTGGAGTGAGGTATTGCCCAGGGAAGGAGTTGAAAAACTGTTTTTT	CAWSEVLPREGVEKLFF
.	TRBV6-6	TRBJ1-1	TGTGCCAGCAGAGAGACAGCCATGAACACTGAAGCTTTCTTT	CASRETAMNTEAFF
TRBD1	TRBV10-3	TRBJ1-4	TGTGCCATCAGTGGACAGGGGGCTAATGAAAAACTGTTTTTT	CAISGQGANEKLFF
.	TRBV11-2	TRBJ1-2	TGTGCCAGCAGCCCTGGGTTTCCGAGACAGACGTCCCATGGCTACACCTTC	CASSPGFPRQTSHGYTF
.	TRBV30	TRBJ1-1	TGTGCCTGGAGTCTAGGGGTTCAAGCTTTCTTT	CAWSLGVQAFF
.	TRBV5-8	TRBJ1-3	TGTGCCAGCAGCTTAAGTTGGAGCTCTGGAAACACCATATATTTT	CASSLSWSSGNTIYF
.	TRBV21-1	TRBJ1-2	TGTGCCAGCAGCCAGCGGGGGGGTTATGGCTACACCTTC	CASSQRGGYGYTF
TRBD1	TRBV7-2	TRBJ1-1	TGTGCCAGCACCCGCGAGGCAGGGGGTGATTCTGAAGCTTTCTTT	CASTREAGGDSEAFF